The 18 T cell receptor beta chains given below trace back to one sample, sequenced in a study of identical twins. TCRdb reanalysed the 5' RACE reads using MiXCR and keeps one entry per CDR3 protein. The sample lists 520,000 or so distinct CDR3 sequences; roughly a fifth were seen once. These same data were also listed under a study on T cells expressing NK-cell markers.

Material for sequencing was CD4+ T cells sorted from blood. The receptors were sampled from a woman younger than 30 in good health.

V gene TRBV20-1 combines with J gene TRBJ2-3, with D tentatively TRBD2 (6 bases). This CDR3 is 13 amino acids long. Germline CDR1 reads DFQATT; CDR2 reads SNEGSKA (reference sequence). The germline V and J ends were trimmed by 2 bases and 6 bases, with 12 bases remaining between them. CDR3 residues: CSARLGSGDTQYF. CDR3 coding DNA: TGCAGTGCTAGATTGGGGAGCGGGGATACGCAGTATTTT.

This clonotype was recorded a few times. The V and J genes are TRBV12-3 or TRBV12-4 and TRBJ2-3; 9 bases map to TRBD1. The CDR3 runs 15 residues. V trimming: 4 bases; J trimming: 5 bases; junction bases outside the gene matches: 7. CDR3 in DNA: TGTGCCAGCAGTTCCCGGGACAGGGAAGGAGATACGCAGTATTTT. This translates into CASSSRDREGDTQYF.

This clonotype was observed a handful of times. This chain uses TRBV7-9 with TRBJ2-7, with 8 bases identical to TRBD1. The V gene's germline CDR1 is SEHNR and CDR2 FQNEAQ (reference sequence). The CDR3 is made up of 15 amino acids. The V gene end was trimmed by 0 bases and the J gene end by 6 bases; junction bases not matched to a gene: 7. CDR3 loop: CASSLAPGDRSEQYF. The CDR3 DNA reads as TGTGCCAGCAGCTTAGCCCCAGGGGACAGGAGCGAGCAGTACTTC.

This clonotype was seen more than once but under ten times. This chain joins TRBV9 and TRBJ2-3; 9 positions agree with TRBD2. V lost 2 bases, J lost 6 bases, and 4 bases stayed unmatched. The CDR3 has 14 residues. Germline V gene sequence: CDR1 SGDLS, CDR2 YYNGEE. The CDR3: CASSVTSGWDTQYF. The CDR3 region has the DNA TGTGCCAGCAGCGTGACTAGCGGATGGGATACGCAGTATTTT.

This clonotype has just a few counts. V and J are TRBV4-1 and TRBJ1-2, with TRBD1 matching over 7 bases. The CDR3 covers 14 residues. Trimming took 4 bases from V and 8 from J; bases not matched to a gene: 10. Germline values: CDR1 MGHRA, CDR2 YSYEKL. In DNA form, the CDR3 reads TGCGCCAGCAGCCCTTCCCAGGGGGGGGTGGGCTACACCTTC. This codes for CASSPSQGGVGYTF.

The J gene is TRBJ1-1, the V gene TRBV5-4; no reliable D call. The V gene's germline CDR1 is SGHNT and CDR2 YYREEE (reference sequence). V lost 2 bases and J lost 0, with 8 bases in between. CDR3 size: 14 residues. The CDR3 region is CASSFAVLNTEAFF. CDR3 coding DNA: TGTGCCAGCAGCTTCGCAGTTTTGAACACTGAAGCTTTCTTT.

This rearrangement joins TRBV20-1 to TRBJ2-5, with 9 bases fitting TRBD1. CDR3 length: 16 amino acids. The germline gives CDR1 DFQATT, CDR2 SNEGSKA (reference sequence). The ends lost 6 bases at V and 5 bases at J; junction bases unmatched: 16. The CDR3 nucleotides read TGCAGTGCCCGCACCCTACAGGGGGCTACAAGGGAGACCCAGTACTTC. It is translated as CSARTLQGATRETQYF.

This clonotype came up a few times. The chain couples TRBV12-3 or TRBV12-4 to TRBJ2-3; D gene ambiguous. This CDR3 is 14 amino acids long. Trimming removed 7 bases at V and 3 bases at J, with 14 bases between. The CDR3 is CASTIYGQTDTQYF. The CDR3 region has the DNA TGTGCCAGCACCATTTATGGTCAGACAGATACGCAGTATTTT.

The rearrangement links TRBV7-2 to TRBJ2-5, with a tentative D call TRBD2 (6 bases). Germline V gene lookup returns CDR1 SGHTA and CDR2 FQGNSA. The CDR3 spans 14 residues. Trimming took off 6 bases at V and 2 bases at J, with 13 bases between the two ends. CDR3 DNA: TGTGCCAGCAGAGTGGGGGGATTACAAGAGACCCAGTACTTC. This codes for CASRVGGLQETQYF.

V gene TRBV20-1 combines with J gene TRBJ2-3; tentative D call: TRBD2 (6 bases). With 6 bases removed from V and 0 bases from J, the gap between germline ends came to 13 bases. Germline V gives CDR1 DFQATT, CDR2 SNEGSKA (reference sequence). The CDR3 runs 14 residues. In nucleotides, the CDR3 is TGCAGTGCGTTAGGGACTCAGAGCACAGATACGCAGTATTTT. Amino acids: CSALGTQSTDTQYF.

This clonotype was observed a few times. The DNA of the CDR3 is TGTGCCAGCAGTTATTACGGGGGGGACTACAATGAGCAGTTCTTC. It specifies CASSYYGGDYNEQFF. The chain joins TRBV2 to TRBJ2-1, with 8 nucleotides matching TRBD2. V was clipped by 5 bases and J by 3 bases; unmatched bases: 6. The CDR3 contains 15 residues. In germline, CDR1 is SNHLY, CDR2 FYNNEI.

In this sample, this clonotype turned up a few times. The chain joins TRBV5-5 to TRBJ1-4; D might be TRBD1 (6 bases). Germline CDR1 and CDR2: SGHKS and YYEKEE (reference sequence). Deletions cut 4 bases from V and 3 bases from J, with 13 bases between. CDR3 length equals 15 residues. The CDR3 DNA follows: TGTGCCAGCAGCACAACAGGGCAGGCTAATGAAAAACTGTTTTTT. Translating gives CASSTTGQANEKLFF.

This clonotype was seen a few times. The V gene is TRBV20-1, the J gene TRBJ1-3; unclear D gene. The CDR3 consists of 14 residues. Germline V gene lookup returns CDR1 DFQATT and CDR2 SNEGSKA (reference sequence). V lost 3 bases and J lost 4, with 13 bases in between. The CDR3 reads CSASSRDLGNTIYF. The CDR3 bases are TGCAGTGCTAGTAGCCGGGATTTAGGAAACACCATATATTTT.

The chain joins TRBV18 to TRBJ1-1; the D gene is possibly TRBD1 (5 bases). The CDR3 consists of 12 residues. Germline-derived CDR1 and CDR2 are KGHSH and LQKENI. Deletions cut 6 bases from V and 6 bases from J, with 11 bases between. Written as DNA, the CDR3 is TGTGCCAGCTCTTCGGGAGGGGCTGAAGCTTTCTTT. The encoded protein is CASSSGGAEAFF.

This clonotype was recorded at least ten times. The chain couples TRBV20-1 to TRBJ2-5; 9 nucleotides match TRBD2. This CDR3 has 14 residues. Losses at the gene ends were 3 bases for V and 5 bases for J; bases not matched to a gene: 7. CDR1 DFQATT and CDR2 SNEGSKA come from the germline V gene (reference sequence). The CDR3 reads CSARLAGSEETQYF. The CDR3, as DNA: TGCAGTGCTAGGCTAGCGGGAAGTGAGGAGACCCAGTACTTC.

This chain uses TRBV24-1 with TRBJ2-3; the match to TRBD1 covers 9 bases. This CDR3 region has 17 residues. Germline V gives CDR1 KGHDR, CDR2 SFDVKD. J was trimmed by 4 bases and V by 0 bases; bases with no gene match: 7. The CDR3 loop is CATSDLGQGFGADTQYF. Written as DNA, the CDR3 is TGTGCCACCAGTGATTTGGGACAGGGGTTCGGGGCAGATACGCAGTATTTT.

This clonotype turned up a few times. This chain links TRBV27 with TRBJ1-6; D is possibly TRBD1 (6 bases). Germline CDR1 is MNHEY and CDR2 is SMNVEV (reference sequence). The CDR3 length is 15 residues. The V and J ends lost 2 bases and 10 bases respectively, with 15 bases between them. CDR3 protein: CASSLDRGRRSPLHF. Here the CDR3 DNA reads TGTGCCAGCAGTTTAGATAGGGGGAGGCGGTCACCCCTCCACTTT.

The rearrangement uses TRBV10-3 and TRBJ2-1, with a weak D call TRBD2 (6 bases). This CDR3 is built from 13 residues. From germline, CDR1 is ENHRY and CDR2 SYGVKD. V dropped 8 bases and J dropped 5 bases, with 13 bases sitting between them. CDR3 sequence: CAIAGTPNNEQFF. CDR3 DNA: TGTGCCATCGCGGGGACTCCAAACAATGAGCAGTTCTTC.